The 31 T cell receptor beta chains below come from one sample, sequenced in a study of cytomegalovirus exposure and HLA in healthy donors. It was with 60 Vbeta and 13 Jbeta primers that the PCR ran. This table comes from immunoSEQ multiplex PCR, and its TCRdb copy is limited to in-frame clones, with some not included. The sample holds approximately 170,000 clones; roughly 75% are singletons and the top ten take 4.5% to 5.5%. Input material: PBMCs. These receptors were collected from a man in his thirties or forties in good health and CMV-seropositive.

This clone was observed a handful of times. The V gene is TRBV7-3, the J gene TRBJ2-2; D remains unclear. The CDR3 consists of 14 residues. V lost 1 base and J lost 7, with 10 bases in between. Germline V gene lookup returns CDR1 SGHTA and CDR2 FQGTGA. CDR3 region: CASSLRPSGGELFF. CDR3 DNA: TGTGCCAGCAGCTTAAGGCCCTCAGGCGGGGAGCTGTTTTTT.

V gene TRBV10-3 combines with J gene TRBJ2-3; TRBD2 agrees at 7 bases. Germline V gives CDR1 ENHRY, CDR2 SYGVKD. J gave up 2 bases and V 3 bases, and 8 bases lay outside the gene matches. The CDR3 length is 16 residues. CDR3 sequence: CAISDPEREYTDTQYF. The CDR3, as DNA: TGTGCCATCAGTGATCCCGAGCGGGAATACACAGATACGCAGTATTTT.

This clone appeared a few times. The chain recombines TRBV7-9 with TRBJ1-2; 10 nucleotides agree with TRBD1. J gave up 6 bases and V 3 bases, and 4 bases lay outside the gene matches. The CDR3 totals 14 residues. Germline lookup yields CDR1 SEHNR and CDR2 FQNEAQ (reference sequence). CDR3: CASSLGTGENGYTF. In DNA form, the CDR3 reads TGTGCCAGCAGCTTGGGGACAGGGGAGAATGGCTACACCTTC.

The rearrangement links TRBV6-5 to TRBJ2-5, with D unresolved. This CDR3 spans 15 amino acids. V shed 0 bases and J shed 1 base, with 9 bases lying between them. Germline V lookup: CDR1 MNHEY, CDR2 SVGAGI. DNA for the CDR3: TGTGCCAGCAGTTACTCTAACGGTATCCAAGAGACCCAGTACTTC. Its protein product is CASSYSNGIQETQYF.

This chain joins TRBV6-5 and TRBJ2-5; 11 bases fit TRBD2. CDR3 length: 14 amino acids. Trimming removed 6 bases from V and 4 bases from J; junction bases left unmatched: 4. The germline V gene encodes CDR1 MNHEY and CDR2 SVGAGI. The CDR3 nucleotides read TGTGCCAGCAGGCCTAGCGGGAGGATAGAGACCCAGTACTTC. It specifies CASRPSGRIETQYF.

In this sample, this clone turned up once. CDR3 sequence: CASSILDSNQPQHF. Here the CDR3 DNA reads TGTGCCAGTAGTATACTAGATAGCAATCAGCCCCAGCATTTT. The chain couples TRBV19 to TRBJ1-5; the D is unclear. In germline, CDR1 is LNHDA, CDR2 SQIVND (reference sequence). The CDR3 spans 14 residues. Deletions cut 2 bases from V and 0 bases from J, with 5 bases between.

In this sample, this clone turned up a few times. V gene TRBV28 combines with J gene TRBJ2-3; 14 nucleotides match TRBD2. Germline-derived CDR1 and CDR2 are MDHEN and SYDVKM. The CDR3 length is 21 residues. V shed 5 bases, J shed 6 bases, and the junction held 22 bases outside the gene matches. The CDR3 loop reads CASSRPSGTSGSILAVDTQYF. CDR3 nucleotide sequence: TGTGCCAGCAGTCGACCCTCCGGGACTAGCGGGAGTATCCTAGCAGTTGATACGCAGTATTTT.

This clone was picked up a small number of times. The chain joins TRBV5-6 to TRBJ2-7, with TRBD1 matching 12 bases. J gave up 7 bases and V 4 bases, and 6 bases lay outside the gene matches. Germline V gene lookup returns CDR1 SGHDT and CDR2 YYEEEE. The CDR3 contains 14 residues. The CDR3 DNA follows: TGTGCCAGCAGCATGGGACAGGGGGCGCGTGAGCAGTACTTC. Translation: CASSMGQGAREQYF.

The CDR3 DNA reads TGCGCCAGCAGCTTCCAACTAGCGGGAGTTCCTAGGGGCACCGGGGAGCTGTTTTTT. Translating gives CASSFQLAGVPRGTGELFF. The chain recombines TRBV5-1 with TRBJ2-2, with TRBD2 identical over 11 bases. The junction had 13 bases not matched to a gene; V was cut back by 2 bases and J by 4 bases. Germline V gene data show CDR1 as SGHRS and CDR2 as YFSETQ. The CDR3 covers 19 residues.

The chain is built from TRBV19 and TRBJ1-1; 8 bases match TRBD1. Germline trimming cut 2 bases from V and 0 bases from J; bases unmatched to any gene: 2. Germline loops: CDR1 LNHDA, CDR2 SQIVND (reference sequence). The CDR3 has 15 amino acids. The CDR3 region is CASSIQGAVNTEAFF. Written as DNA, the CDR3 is TGTGCCAGTAGTATACAGGGGGCGGTGAACACTGAAGCTTTCTTT. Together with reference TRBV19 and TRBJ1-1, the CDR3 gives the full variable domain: DGGITQSPKYLFRKEGQNVTLSCEQNLNHDAMYWYRQDPGQGLRLIYYSQIVNDFQKGDIAEGYSVSREKKESFPLTVTSAQKNPTAFYLCASSIQGAVNTEAFFGQGTRLTVV.

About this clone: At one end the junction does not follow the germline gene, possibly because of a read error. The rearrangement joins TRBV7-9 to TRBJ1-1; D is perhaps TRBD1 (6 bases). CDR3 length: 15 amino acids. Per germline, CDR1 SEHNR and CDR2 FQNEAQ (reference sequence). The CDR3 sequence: CSSSPGGGRGTEAFF. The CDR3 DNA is TGTTCCAGCAGCCCCGGGGGGGGGCGAGGCACTGAAGCTTTCTTT.

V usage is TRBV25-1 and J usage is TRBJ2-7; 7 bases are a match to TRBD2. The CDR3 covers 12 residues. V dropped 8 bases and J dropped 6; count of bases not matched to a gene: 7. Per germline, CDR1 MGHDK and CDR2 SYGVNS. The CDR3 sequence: CASSRGVLEQYF. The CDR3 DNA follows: TGTGCCAGCTCCCGGGGGGTGCTCGAGCAGTACTTC.

The CDR3 nucleotides read TGTGCCAGCAGCCCCCGGGTCACAGAGACCCAGTACTTC. This encodes CASSPRVTETQYF. V usage is TRBV7-2 and J usage is TRBJ2-5; D call uncertain. V was trimmed by 5 bases and J by 4 bases, leaving 11 bases between them. Germline CDR1 and CDR2: SGHTA and FQGNSA. The CDR3 is 13 residues long.

As DNA, the CDR3 is TGTGCCAGCAGCCTTCCGACTAGCGGAGGCACCGGGGAGCTGTTTTTT. Translating gives CASSLPTSGGTGELFF. V and J are TRBV7-9 and TRBJ2-2; 9 bases match TRBD2. V dropped 5 bases and J dropped 4; count of bases not matched to a gene: 8. This CDR3 is 16 amino acids long. The germline gives CDR1 SEHNR, CDR2 FQNEAQ (reference sequence).

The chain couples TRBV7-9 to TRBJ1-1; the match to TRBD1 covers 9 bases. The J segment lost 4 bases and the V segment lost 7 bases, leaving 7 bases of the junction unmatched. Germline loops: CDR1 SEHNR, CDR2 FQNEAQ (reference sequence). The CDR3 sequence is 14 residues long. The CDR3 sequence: CASTDRGSVTEAFF. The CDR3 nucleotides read TGTGCCAGCACCGACAGGGGGAGCGTCACTGAAGCTTTCTTT.

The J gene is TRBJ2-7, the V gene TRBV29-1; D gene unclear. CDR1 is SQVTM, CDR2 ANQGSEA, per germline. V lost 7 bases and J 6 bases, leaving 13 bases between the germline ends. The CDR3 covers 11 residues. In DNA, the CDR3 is TGCAGCGCCCTGACATTTTCCGAGCAGTACTTC. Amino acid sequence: CSALTFSEQYF.

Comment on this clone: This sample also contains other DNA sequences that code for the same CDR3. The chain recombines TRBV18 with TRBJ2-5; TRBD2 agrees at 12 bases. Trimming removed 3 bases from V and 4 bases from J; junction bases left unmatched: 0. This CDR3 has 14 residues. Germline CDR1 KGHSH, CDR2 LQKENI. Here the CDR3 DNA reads TGTGCCAGCTCACCGGGACTAGCGGGAGAGACCCAGTACTTC. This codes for CASSPGLAGETQYF.

Here the CDR3 reads CASRPTGGGELFF. As DNA, the CDR3 is TGCGCCAGCAGACCGACGGGGGGCGGGGAGCTGTTTTTT. The genes are TRBV4-1 and TRBJ2-2; the match to TRBD2 covers 7 bases. V lost 6 bases, J lost 7 bases, and 5 bases stayed unmatched. This CDR3 region has 13 residues. Germline V gene lookup returns CDR1 MGHRA and CDR2 YSYEKL.

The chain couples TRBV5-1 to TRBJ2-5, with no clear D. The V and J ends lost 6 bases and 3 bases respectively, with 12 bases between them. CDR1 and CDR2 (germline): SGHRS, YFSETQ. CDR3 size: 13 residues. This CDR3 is CASKLGAKETQYF. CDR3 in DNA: TGCGCCAGCAAGCTAGGAGCCAAAGAGACCCAGTACTTC.

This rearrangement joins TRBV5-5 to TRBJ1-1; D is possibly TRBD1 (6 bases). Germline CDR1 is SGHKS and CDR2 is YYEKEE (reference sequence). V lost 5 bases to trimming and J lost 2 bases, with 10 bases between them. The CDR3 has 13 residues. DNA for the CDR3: TGTGCCAGCAGTGGGGGGGGCAACACTGAAGCTTTCTTT. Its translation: CASSGGGNTEAFF.

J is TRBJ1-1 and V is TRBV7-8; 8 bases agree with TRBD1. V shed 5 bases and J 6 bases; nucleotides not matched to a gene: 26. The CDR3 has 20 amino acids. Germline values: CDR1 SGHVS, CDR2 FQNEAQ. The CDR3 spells CASSTPLGRGQLMGRAEAFF. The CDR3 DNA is TGTGCCAGCAGCACCCCGTTGGGCAGGGGGCAATTGATGGGAAGGGCTGAAGCTTTCTTT.

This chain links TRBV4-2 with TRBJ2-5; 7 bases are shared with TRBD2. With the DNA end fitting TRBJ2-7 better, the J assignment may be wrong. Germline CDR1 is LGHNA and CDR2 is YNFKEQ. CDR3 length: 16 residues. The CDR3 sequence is CASSQDPGTIPSEQYF. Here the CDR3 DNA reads TGTGCCAGCAGCCAAGACCCCGGGACTATACCTTCCGAGCAGTACTTC.

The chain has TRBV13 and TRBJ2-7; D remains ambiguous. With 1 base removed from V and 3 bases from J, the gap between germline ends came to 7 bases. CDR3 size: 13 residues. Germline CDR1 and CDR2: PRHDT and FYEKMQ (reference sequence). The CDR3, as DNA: TGTGCCAGCAGCTTAGCCACAGACTACGAGCAGTACTTC. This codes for CASSLATDYEQYF.

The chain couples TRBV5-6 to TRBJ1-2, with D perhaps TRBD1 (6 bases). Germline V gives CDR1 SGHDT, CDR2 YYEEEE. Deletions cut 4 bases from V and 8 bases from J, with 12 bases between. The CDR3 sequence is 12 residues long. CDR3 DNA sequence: TGTGCCAGCAGCCAAGGGACATGGGGCTACACCTTC. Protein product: CASSQGTWGYTF.

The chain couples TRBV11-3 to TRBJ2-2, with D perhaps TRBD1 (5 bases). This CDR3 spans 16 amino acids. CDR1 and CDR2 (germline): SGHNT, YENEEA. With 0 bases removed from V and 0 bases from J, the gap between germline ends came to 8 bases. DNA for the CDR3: TGTGCCAGCAGCTTAGAACAGGCTGCGAACACCGGGGAGCTGTTTTTT. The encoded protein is CASSLEQAANTGELFF.

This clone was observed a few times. The CDR3 spells CASSPLEFETQYF. The CDR3 DNA sequence: TGTGCCAGCAGCCCACTAGAGTTTGAGACCCAGTACTTC. The V call is TRBV7-9, the J call TRBJ2-5, with a tentative D call TRBD2 (5 bases). V was trimmed by 5 bases and J by 5 bases, leaving 12 bases between them. From germline, CDR1 is SEHNR and CDR2 FQNEAQ (reference sequence). The CDR3 spans 13 residues.

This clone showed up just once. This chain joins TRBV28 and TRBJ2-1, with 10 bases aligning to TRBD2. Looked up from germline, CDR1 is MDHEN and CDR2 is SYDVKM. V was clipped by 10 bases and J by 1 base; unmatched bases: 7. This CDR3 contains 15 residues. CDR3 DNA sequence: TGTGCCACACGGACTAGCGGCATTTCCTACAATGAGCAGTTCTTC. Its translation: CATRTSGISYNEQFF. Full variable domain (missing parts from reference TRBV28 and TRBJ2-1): DVKVTQSSRYLVKRTGEKVFLECVQDMDHENMFWYRQDPGLGLRLIYFSYDVKMKEKGDIPEGYSVSREKKERFSLILESASTNQTSMYLCATRTSGISYNEQFFGPGTRLTVL.

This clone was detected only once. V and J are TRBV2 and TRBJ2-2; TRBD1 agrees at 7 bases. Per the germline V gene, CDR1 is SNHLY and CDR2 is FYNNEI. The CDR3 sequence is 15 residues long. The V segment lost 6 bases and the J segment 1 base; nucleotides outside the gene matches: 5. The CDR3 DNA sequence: TGTGCCAGCAGCTTTGGACAGGTGAACACCGGGGAGCTGTTTTTT. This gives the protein CASSFGQVNTGELFF.

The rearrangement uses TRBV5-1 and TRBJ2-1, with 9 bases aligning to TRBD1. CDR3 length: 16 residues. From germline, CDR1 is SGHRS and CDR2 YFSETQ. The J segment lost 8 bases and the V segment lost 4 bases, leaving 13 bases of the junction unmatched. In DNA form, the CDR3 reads TGCGCCAGCAGCCAGTCTTCCGGACAGGGGTCGGATGAGCAGTTCTTC. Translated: CASSQSSGQGSDEQFF.

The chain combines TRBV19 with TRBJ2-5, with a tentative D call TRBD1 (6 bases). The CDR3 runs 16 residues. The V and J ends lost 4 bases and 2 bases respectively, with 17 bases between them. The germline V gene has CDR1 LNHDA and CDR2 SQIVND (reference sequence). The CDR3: CASSTEPSTGQETQYF. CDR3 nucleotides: TGTGCCAGTAGTACCGAACCCTCCACAGGGCAAGAGACCCAGTACTTC.

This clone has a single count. The CDR3 nucleotides are TGTGCCAGCAGCTTAGCGGGCAGGGGGCAGAGTGGCTACACCTTC. Translating gives CASSLAGRGQSGYTF. The chain recombines TRBV7-2 with TRBJ1-2, with 8 nucleotides matching TRBD1. The germline V gene has CDR1 SGHTA and CDR2 FQGNSA. The CDR3 has 15 amino acids. V dropped 0 bases and J dropped 7; count of bases not matched to a gene: 7. Combining the CDR3 with reference TRBV7-2 and TRBJ1-2 gives the whole variable domain GAGVSQSPSNKVTEKGKDVELRCDPISGHTALYWYRQSLGQGLEFLIYFQGNSAPDKSGLPSDRFSAERTGGSVSTLTIQRTQQEDSAVYLCASSLAGRGQSGYTFGSGTRLTVV.